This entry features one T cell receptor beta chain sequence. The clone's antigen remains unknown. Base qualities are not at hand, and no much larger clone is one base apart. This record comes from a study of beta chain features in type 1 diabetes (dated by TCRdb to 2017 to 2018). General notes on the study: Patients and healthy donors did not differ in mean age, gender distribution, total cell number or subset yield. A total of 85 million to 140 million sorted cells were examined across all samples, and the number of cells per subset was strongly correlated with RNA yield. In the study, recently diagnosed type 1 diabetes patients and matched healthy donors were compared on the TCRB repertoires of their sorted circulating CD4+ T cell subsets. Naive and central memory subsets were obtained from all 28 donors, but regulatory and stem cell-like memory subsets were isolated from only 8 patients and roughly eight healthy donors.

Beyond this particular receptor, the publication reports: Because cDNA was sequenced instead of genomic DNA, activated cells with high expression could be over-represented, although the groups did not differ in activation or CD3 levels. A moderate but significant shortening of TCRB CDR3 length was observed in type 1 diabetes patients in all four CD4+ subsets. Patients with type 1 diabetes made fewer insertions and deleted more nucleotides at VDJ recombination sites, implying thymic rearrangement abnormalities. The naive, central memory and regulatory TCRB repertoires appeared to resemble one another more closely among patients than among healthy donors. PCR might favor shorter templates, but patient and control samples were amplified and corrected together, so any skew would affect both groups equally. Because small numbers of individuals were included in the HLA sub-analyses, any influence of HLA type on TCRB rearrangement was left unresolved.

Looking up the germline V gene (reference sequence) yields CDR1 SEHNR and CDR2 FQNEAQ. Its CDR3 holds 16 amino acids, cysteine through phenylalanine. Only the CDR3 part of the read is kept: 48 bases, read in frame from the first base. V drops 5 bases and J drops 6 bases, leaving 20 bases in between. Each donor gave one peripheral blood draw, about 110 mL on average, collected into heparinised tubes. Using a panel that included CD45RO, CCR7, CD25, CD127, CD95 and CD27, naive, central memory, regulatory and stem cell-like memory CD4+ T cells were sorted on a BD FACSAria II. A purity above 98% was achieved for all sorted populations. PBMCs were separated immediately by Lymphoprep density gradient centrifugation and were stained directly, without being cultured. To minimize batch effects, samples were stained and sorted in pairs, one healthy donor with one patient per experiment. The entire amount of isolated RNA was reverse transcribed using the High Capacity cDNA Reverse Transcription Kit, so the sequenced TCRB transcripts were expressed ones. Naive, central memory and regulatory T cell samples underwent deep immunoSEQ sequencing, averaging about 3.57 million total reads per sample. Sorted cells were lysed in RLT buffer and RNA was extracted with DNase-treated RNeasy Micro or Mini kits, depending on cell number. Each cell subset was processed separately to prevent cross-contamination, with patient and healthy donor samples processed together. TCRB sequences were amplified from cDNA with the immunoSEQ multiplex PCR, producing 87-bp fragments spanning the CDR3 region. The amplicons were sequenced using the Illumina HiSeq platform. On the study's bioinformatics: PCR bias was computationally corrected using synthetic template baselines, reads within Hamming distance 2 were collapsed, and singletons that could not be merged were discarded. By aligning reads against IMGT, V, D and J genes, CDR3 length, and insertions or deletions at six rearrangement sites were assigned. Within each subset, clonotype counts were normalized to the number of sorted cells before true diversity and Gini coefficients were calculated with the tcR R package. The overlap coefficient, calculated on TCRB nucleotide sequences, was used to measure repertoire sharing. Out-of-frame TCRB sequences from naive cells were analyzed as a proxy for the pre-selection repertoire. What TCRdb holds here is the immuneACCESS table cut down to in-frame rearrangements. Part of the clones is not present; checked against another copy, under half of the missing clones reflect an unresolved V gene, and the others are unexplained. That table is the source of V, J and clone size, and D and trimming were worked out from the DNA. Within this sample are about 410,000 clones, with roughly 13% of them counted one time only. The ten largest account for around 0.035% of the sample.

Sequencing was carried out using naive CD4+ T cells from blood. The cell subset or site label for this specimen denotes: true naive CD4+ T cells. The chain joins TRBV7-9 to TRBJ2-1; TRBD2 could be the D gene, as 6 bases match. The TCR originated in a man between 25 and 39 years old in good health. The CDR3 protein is CASSPALALHLNEQFF. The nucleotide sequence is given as TGTGCCAGCAGCCCAGCGCTAGCGCTCCACCTCAATGAGCAGTTCTTC.